This TCR beta chain appears in the sequencing data of a study of T-cell memory formation after mild COVID-19. Broader study findings: Some clones that responded were present in memory (sampled pre-infection), which suggests cross-reactive memory joined. Day 15 to 85 contracting clones showed balanced CD4/CD8; day 15 to 37 expanders favored CD4+.

By share, this clonotype counts as medium-sized. Its target is unknown. It was 5'RACE with constant-segment primers that produced the TCR alpha and TCR beta cDNA libraries, which carried sample barcodes and UMIs. One entry per CDR3 protein results from TCRdb running MiXCR on the 5' RACE reads. Of about 170,000 distinct CDR3 sequences listed, 10% to 15% are singletons. This sequence originates from a young man who had mild COVID-19 (a few samples of this study predate the infection). Cell type and time point are not known. Material for sequencing was PBMCs or a T cell subset sorted from them (not recorded which).

The CDR3 coding sequence is TGTGCCACCAGCAGAGATCAGGATACGCAGTATTTT. It codes for CATSRDQDTQYF. The chain combines TRBV15 with TRBJ2-3; no clear D. CDR1 is LNHNV and CDR2 is YYDKDF in the germline V gene (reference sequence). The V end lost 0 bases, the J end lost 6 bases, and 4 bases lay between the germline ends. The CDR3 contains 12 residues.